The clone carrying this TCR beta chain was observed a single time. Trimming shortened V by 5 bases and J by 6 bases, and 11 bases separated the two germline ends. This CDR3 spans 12 amino acids. Germline V gives CDR1 SGHAT, CDR2 FQNNGV. This sample was taken from a study of blood T cell repertoires in COVID-19. As for the study in general: COVID-19 samples collected from the United States, Italy and Spain covered acute and convalescent phases. In each case, the material was cDNA or gDNA derived from T cells, B-cell-depleted T cells, or PBMCs.

Authors' data handling: Amplifying reference gene primers gave estimates of nucleated cell counts. TCRdb's copy holds only in-frame clones and misses some; the assay was immunoSEQ multiplex PCR. For V, J and clone size, that table is used; D and trimming come from the DNA. Here the sample spans 120,000 or so clones, 55% to 75% being singletons. The rearrangement joins TRBV11-2 to TRBJ2-7; maybe TRBD2 (5 bases). This receptor was identified in a human donor with acute or convalescent COVID-19. The donor label of this sample is uncertain. The material sequenced was peripheral blood. CDR3: CASSRWTREQYF. The CDR3, as DNA: TGTGCCAGCAGCCGCTGGACTCGCGAGCAGTACTTC.